The T cell receptor (beta chain) under discussion was sequenced for a study of blood T cell repertoires in COVID-19. Looking at the study overall: Italy, Spain and the United States were the sources of the convalescent and acute COVID-19 samples. PBMCs, B-cell-depleted T cells, or T cells provided the cDNA or gDNA that made up the material.

V lost 5 bases and J lost 0; bases outside the gene matches: 5. The length of the CDR3 is 16 residues. Germline CDR1 SGHTA, CDR2 FQGNSA. For this clone: Other DNA variants within this sample encode the same CDR3.

In the original workflow: It was from reference gene primer amplification that nucleated cell counts were estimated. The assay was immunoSEQ multiplex PCR, and TCRdb's table has in-frame clones only and misses some. V and J calls and clone size come straight from that table; D and trimming were deduced from the DNA. Here the sample spans around 260,000 clones, under 90% being singletons. The chain combines TRBV7-2 with TRBJ2-3, with TRBD2 matching over 10 bases. What was sequenced was peripheral blood. This TCR derives from a woman in her fifties or sixties who had recovered from COVID-19. This CDR3 reads CASSPTSGTSTDTQYF. CDR3 DNA: TGTGCCAGCAGCCCAACTAGCGGGACTAGCACAGATACGCAGTATTTT.